These 10 T cell receptor beta chains originate from one sample sequenced in a study of blood T cell repertoires in COVID-19. The data were produced by immunoSEQ multiplex PCR, yet TCRdb's version contains in-frame clones alone and is incomplete. Here the sample spans some 64,000 clones, 88% being singletons. Sequencing was carried out using peripheral blood. These receptors were obtained from a man aged 65-85 years with acute or convalescent COVID-19.

This clone has only a few counts. The chain is built from TRBV6-6 and TRBJ1-4; TRBD1 is a possible D gene (6 bases). The CDR3 covers 16 residues. CDR1 and CDR2 from the germline V gene are MNHNY and SVGAGI (reference sequence). V lost 2 bases and J lost 7, with 17 bases in between. CDR3 loop: CASSYPGGAGAEKLFF. CDR3 DNA sequence: TGTGCCAGCAGTTACCCCGGGGGGGCAGGGGCTGAAAAACTGTTTTTT.

This chain joins TRBV5-5 and TRBJ2-2, with 10 bases that match TRBD1. V lost 4 bases to trimming and J lost 7 bases; unmatched junction nucleotides: 10. The germline V gene has CDR1 SGHKS and CDR2 YYEKEE (reference sequence). The CDR3 covers 16 residues. The DNA of the CDR3 is TGTGCCAGCAGCCGGGGACAGGGGAGAATCCTCGGGGAGCTGTTTTTT. This codes for CASSRGQGRILGELFF.

CDR3 bases: TGTGCCAGTAGTACCTCGACAGGGGAAATCTACGAGCAGTACTTC. Amino acids: CASSTSTGEIYEQYF. The V and J genes are TRBV19 and TRBJ2-7; 8 nucleotides align to TRBD1. This CDR3 region has 15 residues. Germline-derived CDR1 and CDR2 are LNHDA and SQIVND (reference sequence). V lost 4 bases and J lost 3; bases outside the gene matches: 8. Full variable domain (outside the CDR3, taken from reference TRBV19 and TRBJ2-7): DGGITQSPKYLFRKEGQNVTLSCEQNLNHDAMYWYRQDPGQGLRLIYYSQIVNDFQKGDIAEGYSVSREKKESFPLTVTSAQKNPTAFYLCASSTSTGEIYEQYFGPGTRLTVT.

The CDR3 coding sequence is TGTGCCAGCAGCCCCGCGATATCCCCCGGTGCGGATGAAGACCAGTACTTC. It encodes CASSPAISPGADEDQYF. V usage is TRBV9 and J usage is TRBJ2-5, with D uncertain. The length of the CDR3 is 17 residues. V was cut by 4 bases and J by 10 bases, with 29 bases left in between. Germline V gene sequence: CDR1 SGDLS, CDR2 YYNGEE.

The chain joins TRBV19 to TRBJ1-2; 8 bases match TRBD1. The CDR3 totals 13 residues. CDR1 LNHDA and CDR2 SQIVND come from the germline V gene (reference sequence). V gave up 6 bases and J gave up 7 bases; unmatched junction bases: 7. CDR3 amino acids: CASSPTGAGGYTF. CDR3 in DNA: TGTGCCAGTAGCCCGACAGGGGCTGGTGGCTACACCTTC.

V usage is TRBV21-1 and J usage is TRBJ2-7; the D segment call TRBD2 is taken from the table without a DNA check. TRBV21-1 is deemed a pseudogene. This CDR3 is 16 amino acids long. The CDR3 DNA sequence: TGTGCCAGCAGCAAAGTCTGGGCGGGGACCTCCTACGAGCAGTACTTC. It specifies CASSKVWAGTSYEQYF.

This clone was picked up one time. This rearrangement joins TRBV5-1 to TRBJ2-5; 12 bases are a match to TRBD2. The V gene's germline CDR1 is SGHRS and CDR2 YFSETQ. V lost 3 bases and J lost 5; bases outside the gene matches: 8. The CDR3 length is 16 residues. The CDR3 sequence: CASSWTSGVPRETQYF. DNA of the CDR3: TGCGCCAGCAGCTGGACTAGCGGGGTCCCCCGGGAGACCCAGTACTTC.

This clone was recorded only once. V usage is TRBV19 and J usage is TRBJ2-1, with D possibly matching TRBD1 (5 bases). The germline V gene has CDR1 LNHDA and CDR2 SQIVND (reference sequence). Trimming took off 2 bases at V and 6 bases at J, with 14 bases between the two ends. This CDR3 contains 15 residues. DNA for the CDR3: TGTGCCAGTAGTATACTTCGTTCGCAGGGCAATGAGCAGTTCTTC. It is translated as CASSILRSQGNEQFF. The variable domain in full, completed from reference TRBV19 and TRBJ2-1, reads DGGITQSPKYLFRKEGQNVTLSCEQNLNHDAMYWYRQDPGQGLRLIYYSQIVNDFQKGDIAEGYSVSREKKESFPLTVTSAQKNPTAFYLCASSILRSQGNEQFFGPGTRLTVL.

The V gene is TRBV5-1, the J gene TRBJ2-3; TRBD2 agrees at 8 bases. Germline-derived CDR1 and CDR2 are SGHRS and YFSETQ. The V gene end was trimmed by 4 bases and the J gene end by 6 bases; junction bases not matched to a gene: 7. The CDR3 extends over 14 amino acids. CDR3 sequence: CASSPGTSGDTQYF. The DNA for the CDR3 is TGCGCCAGCAGCCCCGGGACTAGTGGGGATACGCAGTATTTT.

This clone was detected a few times. The chain joins TRBV6-6 to TRBJ1-2; 11 nucleotides align to TRBD1. This CDR3 comprises 15 residues. In germline, CDR1 is MNHNY, CDR2 SVGAGI (reference sequence). With 4 bases clipped from V and 1 base from J, the junction kept 2 bases outside the gene matches. Here the CDR3 reads CASSSGQGVNYGYTF. CDR3 nucleotides: TGTGCCAGCAGTTCGGGACAGGGGGTTAACTATGGCTACACCTTC.